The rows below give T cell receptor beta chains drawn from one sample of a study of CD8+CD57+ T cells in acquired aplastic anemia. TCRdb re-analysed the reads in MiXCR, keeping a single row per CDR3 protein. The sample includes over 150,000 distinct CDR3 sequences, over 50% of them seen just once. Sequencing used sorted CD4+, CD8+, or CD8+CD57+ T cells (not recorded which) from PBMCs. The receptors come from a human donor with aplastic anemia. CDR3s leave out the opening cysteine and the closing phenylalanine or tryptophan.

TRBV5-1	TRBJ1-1	ASRLALNTEAF
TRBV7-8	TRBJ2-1	ASSLVAGGPGNEQF
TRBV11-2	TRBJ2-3	ASSYRLAGGKDTQY
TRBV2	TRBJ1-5	ASSPQGSFQPQH
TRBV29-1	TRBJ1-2	SVLHGTNYGYT
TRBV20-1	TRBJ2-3	SADGRIRSYTQY
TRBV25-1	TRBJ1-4	ASSETGITNEKLF
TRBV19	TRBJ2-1	ASRDQSSYNEQF
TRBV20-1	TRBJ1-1	SEAFGGRDTEAF
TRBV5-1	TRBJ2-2	ASRTGSGELF
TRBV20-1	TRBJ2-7	SARGEGSSEVGEQY
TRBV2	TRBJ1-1	ASSPGRDTEAF
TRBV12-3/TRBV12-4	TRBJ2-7	ASSLDLADTYEQY
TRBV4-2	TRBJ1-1	ASFVAGDRGPNTEAF
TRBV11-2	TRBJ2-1	ASSPPGLGDYSYNEQF
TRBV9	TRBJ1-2	ASRDRAVGYT
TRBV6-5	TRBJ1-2	ASSYSEDSFYGYT
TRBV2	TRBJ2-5	ASVVGGLYQETQY
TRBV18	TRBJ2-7	ASSPPDRVREQY
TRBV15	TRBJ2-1	ATSDGQTLPGDEQF
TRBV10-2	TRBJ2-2	ASRFGLGELF
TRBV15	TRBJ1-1	ATGVGGLETEAF
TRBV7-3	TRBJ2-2	ASSLKTGTGELF
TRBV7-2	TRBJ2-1	ASSLATSGIGHEQF
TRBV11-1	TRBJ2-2	ASSLAYVSGELF
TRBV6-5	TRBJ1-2	ASSYGRNYGYT
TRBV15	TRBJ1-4	ATSRARTGANEKLF
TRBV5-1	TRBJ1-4	ASSRTVSEKLF
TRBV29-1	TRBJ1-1	SVGQGRDTEAF
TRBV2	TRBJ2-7	ASSESGYEQY
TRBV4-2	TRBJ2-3	ASSQLGGGYRTDTQY
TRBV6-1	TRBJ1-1	ASSGNGGIEAF
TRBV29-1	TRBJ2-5	TPPGGQETQY
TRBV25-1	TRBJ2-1	ASSASGTPGDEQF
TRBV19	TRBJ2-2	ASSIDRAGGELF
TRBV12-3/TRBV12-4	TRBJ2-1	ASSLGPTYNEQF
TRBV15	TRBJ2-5	ATKRRIQETQY
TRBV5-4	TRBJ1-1	ASSSEAF
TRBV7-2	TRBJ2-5	ASSTGLAGGRETQY
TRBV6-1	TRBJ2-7	ANEGLWEQY
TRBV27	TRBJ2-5	ASSLGLRQGGEETQY
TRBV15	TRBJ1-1	ATSRDRGGTEAF
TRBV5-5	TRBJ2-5	ASLPPSGRAQETQY
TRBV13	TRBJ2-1	ASSLGSQGTNEQF
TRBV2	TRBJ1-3	ASSEAGTTSGNTIY